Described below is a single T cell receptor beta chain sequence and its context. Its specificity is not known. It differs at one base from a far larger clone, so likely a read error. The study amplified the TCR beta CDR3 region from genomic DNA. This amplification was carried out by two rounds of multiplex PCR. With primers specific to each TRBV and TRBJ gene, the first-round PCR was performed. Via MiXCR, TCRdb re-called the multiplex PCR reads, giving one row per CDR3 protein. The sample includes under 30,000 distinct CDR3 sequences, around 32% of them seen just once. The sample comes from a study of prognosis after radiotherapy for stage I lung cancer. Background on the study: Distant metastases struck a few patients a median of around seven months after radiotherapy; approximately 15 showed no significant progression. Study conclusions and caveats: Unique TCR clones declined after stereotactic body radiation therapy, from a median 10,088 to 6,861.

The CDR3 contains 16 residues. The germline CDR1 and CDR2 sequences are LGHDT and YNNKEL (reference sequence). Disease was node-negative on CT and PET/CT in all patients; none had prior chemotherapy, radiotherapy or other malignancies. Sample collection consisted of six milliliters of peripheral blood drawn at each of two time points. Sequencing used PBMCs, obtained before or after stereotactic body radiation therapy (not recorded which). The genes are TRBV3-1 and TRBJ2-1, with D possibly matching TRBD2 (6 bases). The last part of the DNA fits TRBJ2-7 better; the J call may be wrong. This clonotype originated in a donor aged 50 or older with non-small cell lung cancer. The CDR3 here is CASSQETSTGSYEQYF. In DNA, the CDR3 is TGTGCCAGCAGCCAAGAGACTAGTACAGGCTCCTACGAGCAGTACTTC.